The sequence of this TCR beta chain was determined in a study of OX40 agonist ivuxolimab in advanced cancers. TCRdb's table, derived via immunoSEQ multiplex PCR, lists solely in-frame clones and lacks some. The sample yields 60,000 to 75,000 clones, roughly nine tenths seen once. V lost 5 bases to trimming and J lost 4 bases; unmatched junction nucleotides: 7. The CDR3 is made up of 16 amino acids. CDR1 and CDR2 (germline): MGHDK, SYGVNS. The source is an adult with an advanced solid tumor such as melanoma, head and neck, liver or kidney cancer. This specimen consisted of CD4+ or CD8+ T cells sorted from blood, obtained in a trial of the OX40 agonist ivuxolimab. The chain carries TRBV25-1 and TRBJ2-7; TRBD2 matches at 14 bases. The CDR3 loop reads CASSSGLAGALYEQYF. The CDR3 DNA follows: TGTGCCAGCAGTTCGGGACTAGCGGGAGCTCTGTACGAGCAGTACTTC.